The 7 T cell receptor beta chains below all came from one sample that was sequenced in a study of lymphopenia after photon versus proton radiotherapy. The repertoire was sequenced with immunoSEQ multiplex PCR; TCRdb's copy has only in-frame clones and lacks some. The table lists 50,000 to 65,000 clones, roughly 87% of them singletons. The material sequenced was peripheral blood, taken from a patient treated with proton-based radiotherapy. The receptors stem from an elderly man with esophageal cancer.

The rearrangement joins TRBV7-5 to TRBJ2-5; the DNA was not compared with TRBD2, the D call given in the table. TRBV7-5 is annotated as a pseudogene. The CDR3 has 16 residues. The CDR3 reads CVRSPKVVYLKETQYF. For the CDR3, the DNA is TGTGTCAGAAGCCCTAAAGTAGTCTACCTCAAAGAGACCCAGTACTTC.

CDR3 protein: CAWSQGQGVRRNQPQHF. In DNA form, the CDR3 reads TGTGCCTGGAGTCAGGGACAGGGGGTGAGGAGGAATCAGCCCCAGCATTTT. The rearrangement links TRBV30 to TRBJ1-5; 11 bases match TRBD1. This CDR3 has 17 amino acids. Trimming took 2 bases from V and 4 from J; bases not matched to a gene: 10. Per the germline V gene, CDR1 is GTSNPN and CDR2 is SVGIG (reference sequence).

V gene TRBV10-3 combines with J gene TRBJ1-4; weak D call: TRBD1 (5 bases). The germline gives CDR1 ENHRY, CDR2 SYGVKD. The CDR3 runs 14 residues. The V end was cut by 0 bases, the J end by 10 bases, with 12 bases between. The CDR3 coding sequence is TGTGCCATCAGTGAGTCGACAGCCTATTCAAAACTGTTTTTT. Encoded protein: CAISESTAYSKLFF.

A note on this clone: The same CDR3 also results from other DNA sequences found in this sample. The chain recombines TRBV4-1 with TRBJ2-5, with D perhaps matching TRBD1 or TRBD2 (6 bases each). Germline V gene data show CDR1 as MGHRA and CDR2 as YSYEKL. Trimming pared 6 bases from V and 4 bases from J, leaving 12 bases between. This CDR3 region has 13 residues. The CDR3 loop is CASSRGLPETQYF. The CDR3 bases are TGCGCCAGCAGTCGGGGGCTTCCAGAGACCCAGTACTTC.

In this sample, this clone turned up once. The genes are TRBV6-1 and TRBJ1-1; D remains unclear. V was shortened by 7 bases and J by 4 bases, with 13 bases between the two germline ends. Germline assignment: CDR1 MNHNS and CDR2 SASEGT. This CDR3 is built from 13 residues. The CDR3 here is CASMKGYSTEAFF. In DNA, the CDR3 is TGTGCCAGCATGAAAGGGTATAGCACTGAAGCTTTCTTT.

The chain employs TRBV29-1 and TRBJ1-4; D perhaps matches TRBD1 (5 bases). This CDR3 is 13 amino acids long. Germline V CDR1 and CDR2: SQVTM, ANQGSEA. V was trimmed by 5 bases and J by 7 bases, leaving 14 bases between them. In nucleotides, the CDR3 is TGCAGCGTTCAGGGTAGAAGGAGTGAAAAACTGTTTTTT. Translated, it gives CSVQGRRSEKLFF.

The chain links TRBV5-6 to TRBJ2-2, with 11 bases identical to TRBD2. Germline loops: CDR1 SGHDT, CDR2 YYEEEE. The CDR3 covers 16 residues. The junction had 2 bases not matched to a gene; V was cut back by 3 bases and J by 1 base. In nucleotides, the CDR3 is TGTGCCAGCAGCTCCGGGACTAGCGGGAACACCGGGGAGCTGTTTTTT. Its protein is CASSSGTSGNTGELFF.